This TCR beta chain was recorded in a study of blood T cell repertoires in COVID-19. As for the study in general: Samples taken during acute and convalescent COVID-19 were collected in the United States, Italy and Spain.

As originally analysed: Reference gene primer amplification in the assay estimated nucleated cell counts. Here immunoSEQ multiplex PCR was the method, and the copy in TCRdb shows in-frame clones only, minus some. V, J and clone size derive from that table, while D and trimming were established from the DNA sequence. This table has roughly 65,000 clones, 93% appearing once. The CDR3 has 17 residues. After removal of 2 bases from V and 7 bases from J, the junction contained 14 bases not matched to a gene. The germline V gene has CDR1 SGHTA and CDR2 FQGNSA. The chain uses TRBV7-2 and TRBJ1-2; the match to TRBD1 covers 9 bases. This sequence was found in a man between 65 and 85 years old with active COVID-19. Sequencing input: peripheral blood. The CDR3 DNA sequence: TGTGCCAGCAGCTTAAATTTCGGGACAGGGAAGGAATCTGGCTACACCTTC. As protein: CASSLNFGTGKESGYTF.